This TCR beta chain is drawn from a study of cytomegalovirus exposure and HLA in healthy donors. Study-level results: DRB1 showed the most TCR associations and HLA-C the fewest in a later analysis, as rates varied by HLA locus. Reportedly, fewer N-insertions than the roughly 700-donor mean appeared in an Asian-associated ancestry cluster in a later analysis. In a later analysis, a missense DCLRE1C variant was linked to TCR beta V- and J-gene trimming.

About this clone itself: The antigen is unknown.

A multiplex PCR was run with 60 Vbeta primers and 13 Jbeta primers. The method was immunoSEQ multiplex PCR; TCRdb's version includes in-frame clones alone and lacks a portion of them. The data contain over 150,000 clones, 60% to 80% of them singletons. Germline V gene lookup returns CDR1 MDHEN and CDR2 SYDVKM. V was trimmed by 8 bases and J by 0 bases, leaving 8 bases between them. This CDR3 region has 13 residues. The source is a woman aged 25 to 39 in good health and CMV-seronegative. This chain connects TRBV28 to TRBJ1-5; no firm D call. The sample consisted of PBMCs. CDR3 region: CASVHFSNQPQHF. Written as DNA, the CDR3 is TGTGCCAGCGTTCACTTTAGCAATCAGCCCCAGCATTTT.